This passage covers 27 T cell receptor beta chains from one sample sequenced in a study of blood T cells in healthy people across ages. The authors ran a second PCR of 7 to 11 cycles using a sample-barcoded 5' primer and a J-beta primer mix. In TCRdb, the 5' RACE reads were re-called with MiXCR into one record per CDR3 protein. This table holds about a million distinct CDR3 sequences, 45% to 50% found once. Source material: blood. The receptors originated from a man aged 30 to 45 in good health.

The CDR3 bases are TGCGCCAGCAGCCAAGACCCGCCGGGGCTAGCGGGGGGACCGAATACGCAGTATTTT. Protein: CASSQDPPGLAGGPNTQYF. This sequence joins TRBV4-3 and TRBJ2-3; 11 nucleotides agree with TRBD2. Germline CDR1 reads LGHNA; CDR2 reads YSLEER. This CDR3 contains 19 residues. V gave up 0 bases and J gave up 7 bases; unmatched junction bases: 15.

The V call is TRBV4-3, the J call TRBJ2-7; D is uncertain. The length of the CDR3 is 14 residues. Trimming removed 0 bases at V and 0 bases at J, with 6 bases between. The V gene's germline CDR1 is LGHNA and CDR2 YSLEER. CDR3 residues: CASSQDVDSYEQYF. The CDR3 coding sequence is TGCGCCAGCAGCCAAGATGTCGACTCCTACGAGCAGTACTTC.

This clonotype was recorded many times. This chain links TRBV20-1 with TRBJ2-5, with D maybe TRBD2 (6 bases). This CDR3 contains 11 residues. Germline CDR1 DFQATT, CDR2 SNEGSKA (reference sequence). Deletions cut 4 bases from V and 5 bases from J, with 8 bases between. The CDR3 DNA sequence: TGCAGTGCTAATCGGGGGGAGACCCAGTACTTC. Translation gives CSANRGETQYF.

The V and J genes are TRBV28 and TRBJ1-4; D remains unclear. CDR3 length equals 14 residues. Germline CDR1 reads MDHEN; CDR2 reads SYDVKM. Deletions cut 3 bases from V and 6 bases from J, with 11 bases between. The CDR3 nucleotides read TGTGCCAGCAGTTTGGCAGGACTTTATGAAAAACTGTTTTTT. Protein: CASSLAGLYEKLFF.

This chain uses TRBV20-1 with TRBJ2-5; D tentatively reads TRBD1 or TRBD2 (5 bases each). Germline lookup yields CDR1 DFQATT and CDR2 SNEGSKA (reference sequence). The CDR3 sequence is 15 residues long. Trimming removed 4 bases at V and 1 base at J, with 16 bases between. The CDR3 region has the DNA TGCAGTGCTATTTCCTCAGGGACCTTCCAAGAGACCCAGTACTTC. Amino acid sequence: CSAISSGTFQETQYF.

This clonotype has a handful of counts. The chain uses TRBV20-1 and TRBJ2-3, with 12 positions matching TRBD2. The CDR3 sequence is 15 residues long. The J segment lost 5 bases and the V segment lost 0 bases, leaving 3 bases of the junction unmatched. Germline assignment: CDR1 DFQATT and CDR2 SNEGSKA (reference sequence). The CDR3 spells CSARDLAGGRDTQYF. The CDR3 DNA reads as TGCAGTGCTAGAGACCTAGCGGGGGGGCGAGATACGCAGTATTTT.

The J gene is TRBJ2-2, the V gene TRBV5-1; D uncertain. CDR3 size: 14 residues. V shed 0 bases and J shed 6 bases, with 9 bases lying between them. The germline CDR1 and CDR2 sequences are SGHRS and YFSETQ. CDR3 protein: CASSLARWAGELFF. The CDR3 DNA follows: TGCGCCAGCAGCTTGGCCCGGTGGGCCGGGGAGCTGTTTTTT.

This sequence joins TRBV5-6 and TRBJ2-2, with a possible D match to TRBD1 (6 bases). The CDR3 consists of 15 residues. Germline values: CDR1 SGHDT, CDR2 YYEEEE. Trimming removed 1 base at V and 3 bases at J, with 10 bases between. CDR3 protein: CASSLPQGYTGELFF. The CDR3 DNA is TGTGCCAGCAGCTTGCCGCAGGGGTACACCGGGGAGCTGTTTTTT.

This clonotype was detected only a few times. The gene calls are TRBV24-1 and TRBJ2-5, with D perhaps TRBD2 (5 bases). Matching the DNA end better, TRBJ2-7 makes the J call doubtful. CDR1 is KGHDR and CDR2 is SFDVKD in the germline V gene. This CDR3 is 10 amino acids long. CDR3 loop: CATRTSEQYF. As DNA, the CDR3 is TGTGCCACCAGAACTAGCGAGCAGTACTTC.

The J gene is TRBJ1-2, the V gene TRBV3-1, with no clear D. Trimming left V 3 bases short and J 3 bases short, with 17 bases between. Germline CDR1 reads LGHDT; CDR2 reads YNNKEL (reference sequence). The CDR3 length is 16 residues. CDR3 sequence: CASSHAVGRADYGYTF. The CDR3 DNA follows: TGTGCCAGCAGCCACGCCGTGGGCCGGGCGGACTATGGCTACACCTTC.

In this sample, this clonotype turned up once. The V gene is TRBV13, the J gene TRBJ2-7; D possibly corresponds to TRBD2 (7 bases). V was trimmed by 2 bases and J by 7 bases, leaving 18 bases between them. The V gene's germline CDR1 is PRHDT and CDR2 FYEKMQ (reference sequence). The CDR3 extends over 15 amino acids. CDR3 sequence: CASSLLGGQGNEQYF. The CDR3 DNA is TGTGCCAGCAGCTTACTGGGGGGGCAAGGCAATGAGCAGTACTTC.

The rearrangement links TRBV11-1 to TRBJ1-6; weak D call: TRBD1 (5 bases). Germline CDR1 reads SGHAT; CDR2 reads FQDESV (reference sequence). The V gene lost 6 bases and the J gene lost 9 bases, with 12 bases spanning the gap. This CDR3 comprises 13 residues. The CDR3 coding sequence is TGTGCCAGCAGGATCGGGACGGTTTCACCCCTCCACTTT. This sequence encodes CASRIGTVSPLHF. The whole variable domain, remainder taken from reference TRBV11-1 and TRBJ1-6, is EAEVAQSPRYKITEKSQAVAFWCDPISGHATLYWYRQILGQGPELLVQFQDESVVDDSQLPKDRFSAERLKGVDSTLKIQPAELGDSAMYLCASRIGTVSPLHFGNGTRLTVT.

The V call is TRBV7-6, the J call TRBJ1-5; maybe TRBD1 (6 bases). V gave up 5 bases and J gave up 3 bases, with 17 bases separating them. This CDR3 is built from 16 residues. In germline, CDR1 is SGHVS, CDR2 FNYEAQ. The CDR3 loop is CASSPTGGGANQPQHF. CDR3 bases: TGTGCCAGCAGCCCGACAGGCGGCGGAGCCAATCAGCCCCAGCATTTT.

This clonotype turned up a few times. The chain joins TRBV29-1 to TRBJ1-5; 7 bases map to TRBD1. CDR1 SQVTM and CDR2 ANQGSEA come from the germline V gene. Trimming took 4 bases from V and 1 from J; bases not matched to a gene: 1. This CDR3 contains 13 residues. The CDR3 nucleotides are TGCAGCGTTGGACAGGGAAGCAATCAGCCCCAGCATTTT. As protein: CSVGQGSNQPQHF.

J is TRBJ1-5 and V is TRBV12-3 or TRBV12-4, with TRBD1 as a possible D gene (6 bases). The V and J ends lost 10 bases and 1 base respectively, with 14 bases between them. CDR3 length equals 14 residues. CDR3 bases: TGTGCCACCACGAGCCAGGGGAGCAATCAGCCCCAGCATTTT. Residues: CATTSQGSNQPQHF.

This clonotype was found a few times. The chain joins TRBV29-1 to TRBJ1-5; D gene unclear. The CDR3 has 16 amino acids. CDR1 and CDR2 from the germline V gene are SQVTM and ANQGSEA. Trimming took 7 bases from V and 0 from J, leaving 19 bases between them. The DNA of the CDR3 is TGCAGCGCCCCGATTGACGAAGCCAATAGCAATCAGCCCCAGCATTTT. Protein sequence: CSAPIDEANSNQPQHF.

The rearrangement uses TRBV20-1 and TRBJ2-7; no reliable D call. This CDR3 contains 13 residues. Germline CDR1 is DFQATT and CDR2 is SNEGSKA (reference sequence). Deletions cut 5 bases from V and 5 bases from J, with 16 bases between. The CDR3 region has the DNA TGCAGTGCTCTGACACCCAACTCTAACGAGCAGTACTTC. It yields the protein CSALTPNSNEQYF.

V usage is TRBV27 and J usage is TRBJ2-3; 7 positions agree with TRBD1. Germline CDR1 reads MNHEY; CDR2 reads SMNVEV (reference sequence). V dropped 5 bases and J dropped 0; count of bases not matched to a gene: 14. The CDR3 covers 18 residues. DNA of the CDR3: TGTGCCAGCAGTCGCGACTGGACAGGTCAAGCAAGCACAGATACGCAGTATTTT. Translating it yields CASSRDWTGQASTDTQYF.

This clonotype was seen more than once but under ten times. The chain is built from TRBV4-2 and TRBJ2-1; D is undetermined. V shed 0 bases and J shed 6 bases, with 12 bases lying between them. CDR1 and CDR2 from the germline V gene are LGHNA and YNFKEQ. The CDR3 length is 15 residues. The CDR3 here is CASSQEQGLPNEQFF. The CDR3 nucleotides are TGTGCCAGCAGCCAAGAACAAGGGCTCCCCAATGAGCAGTTCTTC.

The CDR3 sequence: CASSPMGTGTDTQYF. DNA for the CDR3: TGTGCCAGCAGCCCCATGGGGACGGGGACAGATACGCAGTATTTT. The V gene is TRBV12-3 or TRBV12-4, the J gene TRBJ2-3, with D perhaps assigned TRBD1 or TRBD2 (5 bases each). The CDR3 consists of 15 residues. V gave up 6 bases and J gave up 3 bases, with 16 bases separating them.

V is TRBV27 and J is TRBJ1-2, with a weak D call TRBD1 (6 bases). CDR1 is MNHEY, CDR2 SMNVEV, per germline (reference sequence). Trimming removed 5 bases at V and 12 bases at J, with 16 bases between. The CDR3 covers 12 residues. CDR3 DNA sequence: TGTGCCAGCAGTCTGTCCAGGGGAGGCCACACCTTC. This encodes CASSLSRGGHTF.

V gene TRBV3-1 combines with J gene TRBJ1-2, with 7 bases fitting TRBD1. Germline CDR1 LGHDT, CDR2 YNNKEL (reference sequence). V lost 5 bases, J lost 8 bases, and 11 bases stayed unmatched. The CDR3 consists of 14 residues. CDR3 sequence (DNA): TGTGCCAGCAGCTCCGGGACAGCTAGGGGCGGCTACACCTTC. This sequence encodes CASSSGTARGGYTF.

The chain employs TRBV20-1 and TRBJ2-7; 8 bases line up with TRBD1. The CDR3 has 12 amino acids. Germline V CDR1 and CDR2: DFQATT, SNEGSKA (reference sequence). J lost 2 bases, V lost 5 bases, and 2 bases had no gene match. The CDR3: CSALGQAYEQYF. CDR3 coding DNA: TGCAGTGCTTTGGGACAGGCCTACGAGCAGTACTTC.

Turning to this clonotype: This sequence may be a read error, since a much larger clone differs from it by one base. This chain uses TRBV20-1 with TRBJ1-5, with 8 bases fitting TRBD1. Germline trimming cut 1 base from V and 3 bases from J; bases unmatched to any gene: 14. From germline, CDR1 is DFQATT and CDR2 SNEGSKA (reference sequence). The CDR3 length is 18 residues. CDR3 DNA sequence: TGCAGTGCTAGAGTTCGTCTGGGTGGGACAGGCCCCAATCAGCCCCAGCATTTT. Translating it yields CSARVRLGGTGPNQPQHF.

For the CDR3, the DNA is TGCAGTGCTAGAGGGGGGCCAGCCTACAATGAGCAGTTCTTC. It translates to CSARGGPAYNEQFF. V and J are TRBV20-1 and TRBJ2-1; D may be TRBD1 (6 bases). Germline V gene sequence: CDR1 DFQATT, CDR2 SNEGSKA (reference sequence). The V end was cut by 1 base, the J end by 2 bases, with 9 bases between. This CDR3 is built from 14 residues.

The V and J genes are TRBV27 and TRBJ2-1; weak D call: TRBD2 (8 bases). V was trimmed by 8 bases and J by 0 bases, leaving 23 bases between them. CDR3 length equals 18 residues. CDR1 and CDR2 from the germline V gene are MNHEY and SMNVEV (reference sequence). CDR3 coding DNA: TGTGCCAGCTCGGGGGGGACAGTAGCTTACAGCTCCTACAATGAGCAGTTCTTC. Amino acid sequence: CASSGGTVAYSSYNEQFF.

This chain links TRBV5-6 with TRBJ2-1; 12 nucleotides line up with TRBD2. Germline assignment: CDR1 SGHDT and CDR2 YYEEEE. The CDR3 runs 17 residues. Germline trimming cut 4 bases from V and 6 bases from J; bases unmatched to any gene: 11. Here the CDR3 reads CASSPILTSGSPNEQFF. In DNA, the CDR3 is TGTGCCAGCAGCCCGATCCTGACTAGCGGGAGCCCCAATGAGCAGTTCTTC.